Shown below are 27 T cell receptor beta chains from a single sample sequenced in a study of T-cell reconstitution after alpha-beta-depleted transplantation in children. Using unique molecular identifiers, the investigators prepared the TCRbeta library. TCRdb ran MiXCR on the PCR reads and lists one entry per CDR3 protein. Among about 830,000 distinct CDR3 sequences listed, about 15% were seen once. The sample was PBMCs, mostly from graft donor cells, taken 360 days after TCRalphabeta/CD19-depleted stem cell transplant. All receptors derive from a male patient between 10 and 17 years old who had a stem cell transplant for acute lymphoblastic leukemia, so the T cells may come from the graft donor.

The chain uses TRBV7-3 and TRBJ1-1; 9 nucleotides align to TRBD1. The length of the CDR3 is 20 residues. Germline trimming cut 4 bases from V and 0 bases from J; bases unmatched to any gene: 18. The V gene's germline CDR1 is SGHTA and CDR2 FQGTGA. The DNA of the CDR3 is TGTGCCAGCAGCTCGCCACAGGGGGCGGGGGGAGCCCTAATGAACACTGAAGCTTTCTTT. Amino acids: CASSSPQGAGGALMNTEAFF.

This clonotype appeared a few times. V and J are TRBV7-3 and TRBJ1-1; no definite D call. Trimming cost V 5 bases and J 8 bases, with 15 bases left between them. The CDR3 contains 13 residues. Germline V gene lookup returns CDR1 SGHTA and CDR2 FQGTGA. The CDR3 here is CASSAPPVKEAFF. The CDR3 DNA reads TGTGCCAGCAGCGCTCCCCCGGTAAAGGAAGCTTTCTTT.

This rearrangement joins TRBV15 to TRBJ1-4, with 10 bases that match TRBD1. Trimming cost V 3 bases and J 6 bases; bases outside gene matches: 7. CDR1 LNHNV and CDR2 YYDKDF come from the germline V gene (reference sequence). There are 16 residues in the CDR3. This CDR3 reads CATSRSTGTGDEKLFF. In nucleotides, the CDR3 is TGTGCCACCAGCAGGTCAACCGGGACAGGGGATGAAAAACTGTTTTTT.

This clonotype was seen a few times. The gene calls are TRBV29-1 and TRBJ2-2, with D maybe TRBD2 (5 bases). The V gene lost 5 bases and the J gene lost 7 bases, with 14 bases spanning the gap. Germline V gene lookup returns CDR1 SQVTM and CDR2 ANQGSEA. The CDR3 covers 13 residues. CDR3 DNA sequence: TGCAGCGTTACCCCTACCCGGGACGGGGAGCTGTTTTTT. Amino acid sequence: CSVTPTRDGELFF.

A few counts support this clonotype. This chain joins TRBV12-3 or TRBV12-4 and TRBJ2-7, with 7 bases matching TRBD2. With 3 bases clipped from V and 5 bases from J, the junction kept 13 bases outside the gene matches. The CDR3 is 16 amino acids. The CDR3 DNA sequence: TGTGCCAGCAGTTTTAATGGTGTCCCGGGGAGGGACGAGCAGTACTTC. This sequence encodes CASSFNGVPGRDEQYF.

This clonotype has only a few counts. The V gene is TRBV12-3 or TRBV12-4, the J gene TRBJ2-3; TRBD2 aligns across 15 bases. This CDR3 is built from 16 residues. V dropped 10 bases and J dropped 5; count of bases not matched to a gene: 10. The CDR3 sequence is CATLGTSGRWGDTQYF. Written as DNA, the CDR3 is TGTGCCACCCTCGGGACTAGCGGGAGGTGGGGAGATACGCAGTATTTT.

The chain has TRBV2 and TRBJ2-7; 13 nucleotides match TRBD2. V dropped 7 bases and J dropped 9; count of bases not matched to a gene: 9. Germline-derived CDR1 and CDR2 are SNHLY and FYNNEI. The CDR3 is 14 amino acids. CDR3 sequence (DNA): TGTGCCAGCATCGGACTAGCGGGAGATGATGGGCAGTACTTC. Translated, it gives CASIGLAGDDGQYF.

This chain connects TRBV20-1 to TRBJ2-3; D is ambiguous. The CDR3 length is 12 residues. Germline values: CDR1 DFQATT, CDR2 SNEGSKA (reference sequence). Between the trimmed V and J ends, which lost 7 bases and 0 bases, there was a span of 8 bases. CDR3 DNA sequence: TGCAGTGAACTCCAGAGCACAGATACGCAGTATTTT. Translating it yields CSELQSTDTQYF.

Details on this clonotype: Since no conserved phenylalanine or tryptophan closes the CDR3, a read error is the likely cause. V and J are TRBV5-1 and TRBJ2-7; D is tentatively TRBD1 or TRBD2 (5 bases each). Germline values: CDR1 SGHRS, CDR2 YFSETQ. Trimming pared 3 bases from V and 2 bases from J, leaving 9 bases between. This CDR3 spans 13 amino acids. The CDR3 reads CASSSGPTYEQYL. Here the CDR3 DNA reads TGCGCCAGCAGCTCGGGACCAACCTACGAGCAGTACCTC.

The CDR3 region has the DNA TGCGCCAGCAGCTTTGATAACCCCTCCTACAATGAGCAGTTCTTC. Protein: CASSFDNPSYNEQFF. The V and J genes are TRBV5-1 and TRBJ2-1; unclear D gene. The CDR3 length is 15 residues. Germline V gene data show CDR1 as SGHRS and CDR2 as YFSETQ. Trimming cost V 2 bases and J 0 bases, with 9 bases left between them. The full variable domain, in which reference TRBV5-1 and TRBJ2-1 provide the parts outside the CDR3, is KAGVTQTPRYLIKTRGQQVTLSCSPISGHRSVSWYQQTPGQGLQFLFEYFSETQRNKGNFPGRFSGRQFSNSRSEMNVSTLELGDSALYLCASSFDNPSYNEQFFGPGTRLTVL.

This clonotype appeared a few times. The rearrangement links TRBV7-3 to TRBJ2-1, with TRBD2 matching over 11 bases. V lost 5 bases and J lost 8; bases outside the gene matches: 11. Germline V gene lookup returns CDR1 SGHTA and CDR2 FQGTGA. The CDR3 runs 16 residues. The CDR3: CASSPLTTSGSDEQFF. The CDR3 coding sequence is TGTGCCAGCAGCCCTCTAACTACTAGCGGGAGCGATGAGCAGTTCTTC. The whole variable domain, filled in from reference TRBV7-3 and TRBJ2-1, reads GAGVSQTPSNKVTEKGKYVELRCDPISGHTALYWYRQSLGQGPEFLIYFQGTGAADDSGLPNDRFFAVRPEGSVSTLKIQRTERGDSAVYLCASSPLTTSGSDEQFFGPGTRLTVL.

The V and J genes are TRBV10-3 and TRBJ2-1, with TRBD2 matching over 7 bases. V shed 4 bases and J 0 bases; nucleotides not matched to a gene: 0. This CDR3 has 14 amino acids. CDR1 is ENHRY and CDR2 is SYGVKD in the germline V gene. The CDR3 here is CAISGLASYNEQFF. The CDR3 region has the DNA TGTGCCATCAGTGGACTAGCCTCCTACAATGAGCAGTTCTTC.

There are many counts of this clonotype. The V gene is TRBV20-1, the J gene TRBJ2-3; TRBD2 matches 14 bases. In germline, CDR1 is DFQATT, CDR2 SNEGSKA (reference sequence). With 3 bases clipped from V and 8 bases from J, the junction kept 4 bases outside the gene matches. The CDR3 consists of 14 residues. In nucleotides, the CDR3 is TGCAGTGCTAGGGGACTAGCGGGAGCGACTACGCAGTATTTT. As protein: CSARGLAGATTQYF.

The table lists this clonotype with many counts. The chain joins TRBV29-1 to TRBJ2-1, with a tentative D call TRBD2 (5 bases). The V and J ends lost 4 bases and 8 bases respectively, with 12 bases between them. Per germline, CDR1 SQVTM and CDR2 ANQGSEA. The CDR3 extends over 12 amino acids. The CDR3 loop reads CSVGNLADEQFF. The CDR3 coding sequence is TGCAGCGTTGGGAATCTAGCCGATGAGCAGTTCTTC.

Written as DNA, the CDR3 is TGTGCCAGCAGATTTTTGGGGGCTTCGGAGACCCAGTACTTC. Its translation: CASRFLGASETQYF. V gene TRBV2 combines with J gene TRBJ2-5, with a tentative D call TRBD1 (6 bases). Trimming pared 6 bases from V and 5 bases from J, leaving 16 bases between. This CDR3 contains 14 residues. Germline loops: CDR1 SNHLY, CDR2 FYNNEI.

This clonotype was picked up a small number of times. This rearrangement joins TRBV29-1 to TRBJ2-2; perhaps TRBD1 as D (5 bases). The CDR3 runs 14 residues. The germline V gene has CDR1 SQVTM and CDR2 ANQGSEA. Trimming cost V 4 bases and J 3 bases, with 12 bases left between them. For the CDR3, the DNA is TGCAGCGTTGCGCGCCAGGGCTACACCGGGGAGCTGTTTTTT. It translates to CSVARQGYTGELFF.

The CDR3, as DNA: TGTGCCAGCAGTGATGAAGGGACAGGGATTTCCTACGAGCAGTACTTC. Protein: CASSDEGTGISYEQYF. The chain has TRBV2 and TRBJ2-7, with 9 positions matching TRBD1. Trimming at V came to 3 bases and at J to 1 base, leaving 7 bases not matched to a gene. Germline CDR1 reads SNHLY; CDR2 reads FYNNEI. CDR3 length: 16 residues. Complete variable domain (other parts from reference TRBV2 and TRBJ2-7): EPEVTQTPSHQVTQMGQEVILRCVPISNHLYFYWYRQILGQKVEFLVSFYNNEISEKSEIFDDQFSVERPDGSNFTLKIRSTKLEDSAMYFCASSDEGTGISYEQYFGPGTRLTVT.

The chain carries TRBV11-2 and TRBJ1-4, with 10 bases identical to TRBD1. V lost 4 bases to trimming and J lost 0 bases; unmatched junction nucleotides: 14. The CDR3 has 20 amino acids. CDR1 and CDR2 (germline): SGHAT, FQNNGV. The CDR3 sequence is CASSSHRQGANVATNEKLFF. The CDR3 DNA reads as TGTGCCAGCAGCTCTCACCGACAGGGGGCGAATGTGGCAACTAATGAAAAACTGTTTTTT.

This clonotype was found a few times. The V call is TRBV12-3 or TRBV12-4, the J call TRBJ2-2, with a tentative D call TRBD1 (5 bases). The CDR3 sequence is 15 residues long. Between the trimmed V and J ends, which lost 7 bases and 6 bases, there was a span of 18 bases. The CDR3: CASTLWQGRAGELFF. CDR3 coding DNA: TGTGCCAGCACCTTATGGCAGGGCAGAGCCGGGGAGCTGTTTTTT.

This clonotype was counted a few times. The chain is built from TRBV7-9 and TRBJ2-1; D is unresolved. The CDR3 loop spans 14 amino acids. The V gene lost 8 bases and the J gene lost 0 bases, with 11 bases spanning the gap. The germline CDR1 and CDR2 sequences are SEHNR and FQNEAQ (reference sequence). The DNA of the CDR3 is TGTGCCAGCGGTAGGACCAGCTCCTACAATGAGCAGTTCTTC. Amino acid sequence: CASGRTSSYNEQFF.

The chain employs TRBV20-1 and TRBJ2-7; the D gene is possibly TRBD1 (6 bases). Germline CDR1 and CDR2: DFQATT and SNEGSKA (reference sequence). Trimming shortened V by 5 bases and J by 0 bases, and 14 bases separated the two germline ends. This CDR3 comprises 14 residues. CDR3 residues: CSALTGHSSYEQYF. The CDR3, as DNA: TGCAGTGCTTTAACGGGACACAGCTCCTACGAGCAGTACTTC.

The genes are TRBV5-1 and TRBJ1-1, with 7 nucleotides matching TRBD1. Per germline, CDR1 SGHRS and CDR2 YFSETQ. CDR3 size: 13 residues. Trimming took 4 bases from V and 4 from J; bases not matched to a gene: 4. CDR3 residues: CASSLGQTTEAFF. In nucleotides, the CDR3 is TGCGCCAGCAGCCTGGGACAGACCACTGAAGCTTTCTTT.

This clonotype was observed many times. The chain couples TRBV5-1 to TRBJ1-3, with D possibly being TRBD1 (6 bases). There are 16 residues in the CDR3. Trimming cost V 0 bases and J 3 bases, with 13 bases left between them. The germline CDR1 and CDR2 sequences are SGHRS and YFSETQ. Written as DNA, the CDR3 is TGCGCCAGCAGCTTGGTAGGGGGAATCGGTGGAAACACCATATATTTT. Translating it yields CASSLVGGIGGNTIYF.

This clonotype was seen only a few times. The CDR3: CASSIVEHRVYPDTQYF. The CDR3 nucleotides read TGTGCCAGTAGTATAGTCGAGCACCGAGTGTATCCAGATACGCAGTATTTT. This chain joins TRBV19 and TRBJ2-3; D not certain. This CDR3 is 17 amino acids long. Germline assignment: CDR1 LNHDA and CDR2 SQIVND (reference sequence). V was shortened by 1 base and J by 4 bases, with 18 bases between the two germline ends.

The chain carries TRBV20-1 and TRBJ2-7, with 7 bases matching TRBD1. V shed 7 bases and J 3 bases; nucleotides not matched to a gene: 15. Germline CDR1 and CDR2: DFQATT and SNEGSKA (reference sequence). This CDR3 has 15 residues. DNA for the CDR3: TGCAGTGGGCGACAGGGTTCAGGCCCTAACTACGAGCAGTACTTC. Translating gives CSGRQGSGPNYEQYF.

This chain connects TRBV29-1 to TRBJ2-6, with 7 bases that match TRBD2. This CDR3 spans 17 amino acids. Trimming at V came to 6 bases and at J to 0 bases, leaving 11 bases not matched to a gene. Germline V CDR1 and CDR2: SQVTM, ANQGSEA. CDR3 DNA: TGCAGCGTCGGCCCTAGCGGACGCCTCTCTGGGGCCAACGTCCTGACTTTC. It codes for CSVGPSGRLSGANVLTF.

This clonotype was counted only a few times. J is TRBJ2-6 and V is TRBV4-1; D uncertain. Germline assignment: CDR1 MGHRA and CDR2 YSYEKL. The CDR3 sequence is 13 residues long. V was cut by 6 bases and J by 3 bases, with 6 bases left in between. CDR3 in DNA: TGCGCCAGCAGGCCAGGTGGGGCCAACGTCCTGACTTTC. It codes for CASRPGGANVLTF.